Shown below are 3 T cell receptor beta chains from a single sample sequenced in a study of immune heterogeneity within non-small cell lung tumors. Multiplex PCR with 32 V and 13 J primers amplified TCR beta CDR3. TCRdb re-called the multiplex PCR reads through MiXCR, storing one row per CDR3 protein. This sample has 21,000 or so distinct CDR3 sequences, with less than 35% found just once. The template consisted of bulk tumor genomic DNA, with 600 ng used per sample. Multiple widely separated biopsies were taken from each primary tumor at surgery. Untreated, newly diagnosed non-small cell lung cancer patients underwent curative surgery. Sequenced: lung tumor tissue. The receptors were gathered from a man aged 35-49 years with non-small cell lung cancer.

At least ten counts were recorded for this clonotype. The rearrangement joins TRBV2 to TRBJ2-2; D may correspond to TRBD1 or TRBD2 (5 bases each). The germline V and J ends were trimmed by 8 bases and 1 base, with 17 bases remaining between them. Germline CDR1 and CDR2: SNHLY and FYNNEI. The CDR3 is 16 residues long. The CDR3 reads CASWAEGTGNTGELFF. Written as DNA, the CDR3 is TGTGCCAGCTGGGCTGAAGGGACGGGGAACACCGGGGAGCTGTTTTTT.

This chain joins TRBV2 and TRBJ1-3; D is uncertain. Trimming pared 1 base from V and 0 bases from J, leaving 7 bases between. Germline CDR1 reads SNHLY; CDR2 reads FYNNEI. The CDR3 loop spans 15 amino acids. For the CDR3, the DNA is TGTGCCAGCAGTGAAGGCGGACCCTCTGGAAACACCATATATTTT. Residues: CASSEGGPSGNTIYF. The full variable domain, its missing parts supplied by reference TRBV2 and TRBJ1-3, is EPEVTQTPSHQVTQMGQEVILRCVPISNHLYFYWYRQILGQKVEFLVSFYNNEISEKSEIFDDQFSVERPDGSNFTLKIRSTKLEDSAMYFCASSEGGPSGNTIYFGEGSWLTVV.

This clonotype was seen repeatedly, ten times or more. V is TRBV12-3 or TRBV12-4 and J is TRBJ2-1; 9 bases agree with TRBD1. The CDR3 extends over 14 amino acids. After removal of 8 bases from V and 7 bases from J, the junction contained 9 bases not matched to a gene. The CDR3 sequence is CASGRQGENNEQFF. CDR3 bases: TGTGCCAGCGGTAGACAGGGGGAGAATAATGAGCAGTTCTTC.